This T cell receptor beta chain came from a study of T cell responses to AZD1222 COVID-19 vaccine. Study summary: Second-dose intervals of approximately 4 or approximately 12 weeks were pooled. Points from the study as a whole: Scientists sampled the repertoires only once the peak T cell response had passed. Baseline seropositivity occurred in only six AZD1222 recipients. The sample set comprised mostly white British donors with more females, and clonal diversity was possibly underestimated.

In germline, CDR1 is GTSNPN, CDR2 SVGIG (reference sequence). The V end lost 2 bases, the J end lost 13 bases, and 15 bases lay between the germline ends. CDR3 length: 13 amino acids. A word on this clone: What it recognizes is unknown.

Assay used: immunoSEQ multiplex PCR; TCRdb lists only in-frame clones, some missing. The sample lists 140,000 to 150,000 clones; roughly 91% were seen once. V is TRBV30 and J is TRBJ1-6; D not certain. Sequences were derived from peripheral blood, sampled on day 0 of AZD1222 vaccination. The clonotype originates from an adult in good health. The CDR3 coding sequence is TGTGCCTGGAGTACGAGCCCAGCTCTTCCCCTCCACTTT. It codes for CAWSTSPALPLHF. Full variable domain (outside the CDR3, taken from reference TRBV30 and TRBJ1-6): SQTIHQWPATLVQPVGSPLSLECTVEGTSNPNLYWYRQAAGRGLQLLFYSVGIGQISSEVPQNLSASRPQDRQFILSSKKLLLSDSGFYLCAWSTSPALPLHFGNGTRLTVT.